The 29 T cell receptor beta chains in this list originate from one sample, sequenced in a study of shared clonotypes between healthy human individuals. Some clones are missing from TCRdb's copy, which holds only in-frame ones; the method was immunoSEQ multiplex PCR. The sample lists some 740,000 clones; around 93% were seen once. CD8 cells regarded as naive lacked CD45RO, were positively chosen for CCR7, and omitted terminally differentiated effector memory CD45RA+ cells. The specimen sequenced was naive CD8+ T cells sorted from blood. Receptor source: a young man in good health.

V and J are TRBV9 and TRBJ2-2, with unresolved D. CDR3 length: 13 amino acids. CDR1 and CDR2 (germline): SGDLS, YYNGEE. V was clipped by 3 bases and J by 5 bases, with 8 bases between them. CDR3 DNA sequence: TGTGCCAGCAGCGAGGACCAGACCGGGGAGCTGTTTTTT. It translates to CASSEDQTGELFF.

This chain connects TRBV29-1 to TRBJ2-1; D uncertain. CDR1 is SQVTM and CDR2 is ANQGSEA in the germline V gene. Trimming took 7 bases from V and 3 from J, leaving 4 bases between them. The CDR3 sequence is 10 residues long. This CDR3 reads CSANYNEQFF. The CDR3 region has the DNA TGCAGCGCCAACTACAATGAGCAGTTCTTC.

The gene calls are TRBV5-4 and TRBJ1-1; the D gene is possibly TRBD1 (5 bases). CDR3 size: 13 residues. The germline CDR1 and CDR2 sequences are SGHNT and YYREEE (reference sequence). The ends were cut back, 10 bases at V and 3 bases at J, with 16 bases in the middle. This CDR3 reads CAAAGVGDTEAFF. CDR3 in DNA: TGTGCCGCGGCGGGGGTCGGGGACACTGAAGCTTTCTTT.

The chain joins TRBV6-1 to TRBJ2-7; 7 bases agree with TRBD1. V was clipped by 2 bases and J by 0 bases; unmatched bases: 7. The germline V gene encodes CDR1 MNHNS and CDR2 SASEGT. The CDR3 is 16 residues long. The CDR3 loop is CASSEWAQGVSYEQYF. The DNA for the CDR3 is TGTGCCAGCAGTGAATGGGCGCAGGGGGTCTCCTACGAGCAGTACTTC.

The chain carries TRBV15 and TRBJ1-1; D is undetermined. V gave up 5 bases and J gave up 1 base, with 8 bases separating them. The germline V gene has CDR1 LNHNV and CDR2 YYDKDF (reference sequence). The CDR3 extends over 13 amino acids. The CDR3 DNA reads as TGTGCCACCAGCCCACTGCGGAACACTGAAGCTTTCTTT. This sequence encodes CATSPLRNTEAFF.

V is TRBV9 and J is TRBJ2-3, with 7 nucleotides matching TRBD2. The CDR3 is 18 amino acids. Unmatched junction bases numbered 10, after V lost 0 bases and J lost 0 bases. CDR1 and CDR2 (germline): SGDLS, YYNGEE. The DNA for the CDR3 is TGTGCCAGCAGCGTAGTGGCGGGAGTCTTTTCTAGCACAGATACGCAGTATTTT. Its translation is CASSVVAGVFSSTDTQYF.

V usage is TRBV4-1 and J usage is TRBJ1-2; D unclear. Germline V gene data show CDR1 as MGHRA and CDR2 as YSYEKL. Trimming removed 5 bases from V and 4 bases from J, with 20 bases in between. This CDR3 region has 16 residues. The CDR3 spells CASSGGSGIRFYGYTF. The CDR3 nucleotides read TGCGCCAGCAGCGGAGGGTCGGGGATTCGTTTCTATGGCTACACCTTC.

The V call is TRBV15, the J call TRBJ2-5; D remains ambiguous. Trimming cost V 1 base and J 3 bases, with 9 bases left between them. Germline values: CDR1 LNHNV, CDR2 YYDKDF (reference sequence). This CDR3 has 14 residues. The CDR3 nucleotides are TGTGCCACCAGCAGAGGAGAGGCTGAAGAGACCCAGTACTTC. This codes for CATSRGEAEETQYF.

Comment on this clone: Distinct nucleotide sequences in the sample also encode this CDR3. The chain has TRBV10-1 and TRBJ2-7; D remains unclear. The germline V and J ends were trimmed by 3 bases and 1 base, with 4 bases remaining between them. Germline V gives CDR1 WNHNN, CDR2 SYGVQD (reference sequence). The CDR3 is 12 amino acids. The CDR3 spells CASSDSSYEQYF. CDR3 DNA sequence: TGCGCCAGCAGTGACTCGTCCTACGAGCAGTACTTC.

The gene calls are TRBV4-1 and TRBJ1-1; no reliable D call. The germline V and J ends were trimmed by 1 base and 2 bases, with 11 bases remaining between them. In germline, CDR1 is MGHRA, CDR2 YSYEKL. The CDR3 length is 15 residues. The CDR3, as DNA: TGCGCCAGCAGCCAAGGTGTGGCAGACAACACTGAAGCTTTCTTT. Amino acid sequence: CASSQGVADNTEAFF.

V is TRBV9 and J is TRBJ2-3; D remains unclear. In germline, CDR1 is SGDLS, CDR2 YYNGEE. The V gene lost 3 bases and the J gene lost 2 bases, with 13 bases spanning the gap. The CDR3 is made up of 15 amino acids. The CDR3 coding sequence is TGTGCCAGCAGCGCACTCAGGAGCAACACAGATACGCAGTATTTT. This translates into CASSALRSNTDTQYF.

V gene TRBV5-1 combines with J gene TRBJ2-7; D is undetermined. Germline V gene data show CDR1 as SGHRS and CDR2 as YFSETQ. Trimming shortened V by 1 base and J by 6 bases, and 5 bases separated the two germline ends. The CDR3 length is 11 residues. The CDR3 here is CASSLHGEQYF. Here the CDR3 DNA reads TGCGCCAGCAGCTTGCACGGCGAGCAGTACTTC.

The chain joins TRBV6-1 to TRBJ2-1; 9 positions agree with TRBD1. The J segment lost 4 bases and the V segment lost 3 bases, leaving 10 bases of the junction unmatched. The length of the CDR3 is 17 residues. Germline CDR1 MNHNS, CDR2 SASEGT. The CDR3 reads CASSDPQTGGWYNEQFF. The DNA for the CDR3 is TGTGCCAGCAGTGATCCGCAAACAGGGGGCTGGTACAATGAGCAGTTCTTC.

Concerning this clone: The same CDR3 arises from other DNA sequences in this sample as well. This chain connects TRBV7-9 to TRBJ2-3; D is undetermined. This CDR3 has 13 residues. Germline lookup yields CDR1 SEHNR and CDR2 FQNEAQ (reference sequence). The V end was cut by 1 base, the J end by 2 bases, with 4 bases between. CDR3 sequence: CASSLGVTDTQYF. In nucleotides, the CDR3 is TGTGCCAGCAGCTTAGGGGTCACAGATACGCAGTATTTT.

The sample holds a few counts of this clone. CDR3 in DNA: TGTGCCAGCAGCTTGGTTGGGGCGACAGTCAATCAGCCCCAGCATTTT. Translation gives CASSLVGATVNQPQHF. This chain uses TRBV7-9 with TRBJ1-5, with D possibly matching TRBD1 (5 bases). The CDR3 has 16 residues. From germline, CDR1 is SEHNR and CDR2 FQNEAQ (reference sequence). Trimming pared 3 bases from V and 3 bases from J, leaving 15 bases between.

The chain is built from TRBV2 and TRBJ2-7; 12 bases are a match to TRBD1. The CDR3 is 17 residues long. Trimming at V came to 3 bases and at J to 3 bases, leaving 9 bases not matched to a gene. Germline CDR1 and CDR2: SNHLY and FYNNEI. This CDR3 is CASSEFLGTGGNYEQYF. In DNA, the CDR3 is TGTGCCAGCAGTGAGTTTCTCGGGACAGGGGGCAACTACGAGCAGTACTTC.

V usage is TRBV27 and J usage is TRBJ2-7, with a weak D call TRBD2 (5 bases). The germline gives CDR1 MNHEY, CDR2 SMNVEV (reference sequence). Trimming shortened V by 3 bases and J by 5 bases, and 17 bases separated the two germline ends. This CDR3 has 15 residues. CDR3 protein: CASSLTPADGHEQYF. In DNA form, the CDR3 reads TGTGCCAGCAGTTTGACCCCAGCGGACGGACACGAGCAGTACTTC.

V and J are TRBV7-9 and TRBJ2-1; D is ambiguous. The CDR3 sequence is 12 residues long. The V end was cut by 6 bases, the J end by 7 bases, with 10 bases between. CDR1 and CDR2 from the germline V gene are SEHNR and FQNEAQ (reference sequence). CDR3 DNA: TGTGCCAGCAGTTATGCCCGGAATGAGCAGTTCTTC. This translates into CASSYARNEQFF.

This clone was found once. This chain joins TRBV4-1 and TRBJ2-3; D is uncertain. Germline lookup yields CDR1 MGHRA and CDR2 YSYEKL. This CDR3 contains 17 residues. V was pared by 1 base and J by 4 bases, with 18 bases between. CDR3 amino acids: CASSQASSFRRADTQYF. CDR3 sequence (DNA): TGCGCCAGCAGCCAAGCCTCATCCTTCAGGAGAGCAGATACGCAGTATTTT.

This clone has just one count. The chain has TRBV19 and TRBJ1-1; TRBD1 matches 7 bases. V lost 4 bases, J lost 0 bases, and 8 bases stayed unmatched. The CDR3 contains 16 residues. Germline CDR1 reads LNHDA; CDR2 reads SQIVND (reference sequence). CDR3 protein: CASSTFRQGMNTEAFF. In DNA, the CDR3 is TGTGCCAGTAGTACTTTCCGACAGGGAATGAACACTGAAGCTTTCTTT.

The genes are TRBV6-1 and TRBJ2-3; D uncertain. The CDR3 extends over 15 amino acids. CDR1 and CDR2 from the germline V gene are MNHNS and SASEGT. Trimming left V 7 bases short and J 3 bases short, with 17 bases between. As DNA, the CDR3 is TGTGCCAGCACAAACCCTAAATCTAGAACAGATACGCAGTATTTT. This codes for CASTNPKSRTDTQYF.

The chain uses TRBV7-3 and TRBJ2-2, with unresolved D. V gave up 7 bases and J gave up 5 bases, with 20 bases separating them. This CDR3 has 16 residues. CDR1 is SGHTA, CDR2 FQGTGA, per germline. Here the CDR3 DNA reads TGTGCCAGCACCCACAGTCCGGTAATTGGGACCGGGGAGCTGTTTTTT. Protein product: CASTHSPVIGTGELFF.

The sample holds one count of this clone. The same CDR3 is also encoded by other DNA sequences in this sample. The CDR3 reads CASSQVASGSNEQFF. The CDR3 coding sequence is TGTGCCAGCAGCCAAGTAGCTAGCGGGAGCAATGAGCAGTTCTTC. The chain employs TRBV14 and TRBJ2-1; 10 bases align to TRBD2. In germline, CDR1 is SGHDN, CDR2 FVKESK. The CDR3 is made up of 15 amino acids. Trimming took 1 base from V and 6 from J; bases not matched to a gene: 3.

The CDR3 sequence is CAIRDRTSGDEQYF. The CDR3, as DNA: TGTGCCATCAGGGATAGGACTAGCGGGGACGAGCAGTACTTC. This chain uses TRBV10-3 with TRBJ2-7; 12 nucleotides agree with TRBD2. The CDR3 contains 14 residues. Germline CDR1 ENHRY, CDR2 SYGVKD. The junction had 5 bases not matched to a gene; V was cut back by 6 bases and J by 5 bases.

This clone was detected only a few times. The V and J genes are TRBV27 and TRBJ2-7, with 8 bases fitting TRBD2. Per the germline V gene, CDR1 is MNHEY and CDR2 is SMNVEV (reference sequence). With V trimmed by 5 bases and J by 3 bases, 6 bases remained unmatched. The CDR3 is made up of 14 amino acids. Written as DNA, the CDR3 is TGTGCCAGCAGTCCCAGCGGGAGAATCTACGAGCAGTACTTC. Its translation: CASSPSGRIYEQYF.

The chain is built from TRBV5-5 and TRBJ2-7; 15 nucleotides line up with TRBD2. Unmatched junction bases numbered 13, after V lost 4 bases and J lost 2 bases. Germline CDR1 reads SGHKS; CDR2 reads YYEKEE (reference sequence). This CDR3 spans 19 amino acids. CDR3 sequence: CASSITPGLAGGFTYEQYF. In DNA form, the CDR3 reads TGTGCCAGCAGCATTACCCCGGGACTAGCGGGGGGATTTACCTACGAGCAGTACTTC.

The chain couples TRBV6-5 to TRBJ2-7, with 10 bases that match TRBD1. The germline V gene has CDR1 MNHEY and CDR2 SVGAGI. The CDR3 has 14 residues. With V trimmed by 5 bases and J by 6 bases, 7 bases remained unmatched. The CDR3 spells CASSISGQGLEQYF. CDR3 nucleotide sequence: TGTGCCAGCAGTATCTCGGGACAGGGGCTCGAGCAGTACTTC.

This chain connects TRBV9 to TRBJ2-5; the match to TRBD1 covers 7 bases. CDR1 and CDR2 from the germline V gene are SGDLS and YYNGEE. J was trimmed by 2 bases and V by 2 bases; bases with no gene match: 15. The CDR3 spans 18 residues. The CDR3 region has the DNA TGTGCCAGCAGCGTCCTCTCCGACGAGGGGGCTACGCAAGAGACCCAGTACTTC. It specifies CASSVLSDEGATQETQYF. Full variable domain (remainder filled in from reference TRBV9 and TRBJ2-5): DSGVTQTPKHLITATGQRVTLRCSPRSGDLSVYWYQQSLDQGLQFLIQYYNGEERAKGNILERFSAQQFPDLHSELNLSSLELGDSALYFCASSVLSDEGATQETQYFGPGTRLLVL.

V gene TRBV7-9 combines with J gene TRBJ2-3; TRBD2 aligns across 14 bases. The V gene's germline CDR1 is SEHNR and CDR2 FQNEAQ (reference sequence). This CDR3 region has 16 residues. The V and J ends lost 5 bases and 5 bases, in that order; junction bases with no gene match: 6. The CDR3 loop is CASSTVGTSGGDTQYF. The CDR3 nucleotides read TGTGCCAGCAGCACCGTTGGGACTAGCGGGGGAGATACGCAGTATTTT.